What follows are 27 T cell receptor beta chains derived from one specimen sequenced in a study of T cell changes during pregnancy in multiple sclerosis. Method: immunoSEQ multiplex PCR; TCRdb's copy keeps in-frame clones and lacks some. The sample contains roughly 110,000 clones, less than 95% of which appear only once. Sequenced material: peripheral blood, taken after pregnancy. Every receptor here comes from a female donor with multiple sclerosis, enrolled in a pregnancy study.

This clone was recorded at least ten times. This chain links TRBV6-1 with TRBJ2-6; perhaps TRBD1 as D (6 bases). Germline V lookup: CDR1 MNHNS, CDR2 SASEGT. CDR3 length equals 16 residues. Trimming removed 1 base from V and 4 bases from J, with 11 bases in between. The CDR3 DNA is TGTGCCAGCAGTGAAGTGCAGGGGATCGGGGCCAACGTCCTGACTTTC. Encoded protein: CASSEVQGIGANVLTF.

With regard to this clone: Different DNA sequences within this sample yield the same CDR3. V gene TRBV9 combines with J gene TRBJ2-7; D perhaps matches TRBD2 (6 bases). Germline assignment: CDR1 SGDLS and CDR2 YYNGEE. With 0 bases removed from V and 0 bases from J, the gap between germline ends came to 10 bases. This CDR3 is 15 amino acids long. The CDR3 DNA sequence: TGTGCCAGCAGCGTAGGTGGGACTTTCTCCTACGAGCAGTACTTC. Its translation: CASSVGGTFSYEQYF.

The CDR3 DNA follows: TGTGCCAGCAGCTTGAGACAGGTGGCCGGGGAGCTGTTTTTT. Protein product: CASSLRQVAGELFF. The chain joins TRBV5-5 to TRBJ2-2, with D possibly being TRBD1 (6 bases). Per the germline V gene, CDR1 is SGHKS and CDR2 is YYEKEE (reference sequence). The V and J ends lost 1 base and 6 bases respectively, with 10 bases between them. The CDR3 runs to 14 residues.

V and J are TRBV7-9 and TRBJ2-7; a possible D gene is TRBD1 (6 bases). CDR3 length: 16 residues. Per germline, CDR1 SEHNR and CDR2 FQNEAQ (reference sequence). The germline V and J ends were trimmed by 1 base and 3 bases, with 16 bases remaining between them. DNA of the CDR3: TGTGCCAGCAGCTTAGAGGTGGGGGCGCGAGTCTACGAGCAGTACTTC. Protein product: CASSLEVGARVYEQYF.

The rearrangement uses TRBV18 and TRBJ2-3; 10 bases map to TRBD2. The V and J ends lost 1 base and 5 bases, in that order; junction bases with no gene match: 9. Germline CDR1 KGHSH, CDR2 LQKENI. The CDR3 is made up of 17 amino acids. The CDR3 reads CASSPLGLAGVEDTQYF. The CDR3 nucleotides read TGTGCCAGCTCACCACTAGGGCTAGCGGGAGTTGAAGATACGCAGTATTTT. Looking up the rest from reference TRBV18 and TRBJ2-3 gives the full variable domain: NAGVMQNPRHLVRRRGQEARLRCSPMKGHSHVYWYRQLPEEGLKFMVYLQKENIIDESGMPKERFSAEFPKEGPSILRIQQVVRGDSAAYFCASSPLGLAGVEDTQYFGPGTRLTVL.

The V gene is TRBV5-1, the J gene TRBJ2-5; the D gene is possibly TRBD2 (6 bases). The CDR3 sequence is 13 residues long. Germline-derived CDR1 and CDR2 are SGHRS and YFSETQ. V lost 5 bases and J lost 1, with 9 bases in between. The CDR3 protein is CASRTGLQETQYF. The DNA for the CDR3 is TGCGCCAGCAGAACGGGACTCCAAGAGACCCAGTACTTC.

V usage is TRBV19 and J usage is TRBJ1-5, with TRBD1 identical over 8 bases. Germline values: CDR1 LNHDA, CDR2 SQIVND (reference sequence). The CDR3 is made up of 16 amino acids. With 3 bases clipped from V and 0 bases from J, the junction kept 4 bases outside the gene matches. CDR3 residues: CASSIGRGPSNQPQHF. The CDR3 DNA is TGTGCCAGTAGTATCGGCAGGGGGCCTAGCAATCAGCCCCAGCATTTT.

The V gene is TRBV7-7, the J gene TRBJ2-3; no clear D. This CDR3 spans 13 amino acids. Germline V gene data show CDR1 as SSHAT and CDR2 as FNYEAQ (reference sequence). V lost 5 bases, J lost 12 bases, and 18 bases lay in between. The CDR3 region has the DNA TGTGCCAGCAGCCAAGAGACCGGGTCACGACAGTATTTT. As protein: CASSQETGSRQYF.

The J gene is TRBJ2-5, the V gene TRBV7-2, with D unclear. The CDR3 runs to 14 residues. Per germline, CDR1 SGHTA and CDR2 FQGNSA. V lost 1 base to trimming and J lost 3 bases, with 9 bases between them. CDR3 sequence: CASSLVFGEETQYF. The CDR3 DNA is TGTGCCAGCAGCTTAGTTTTCGGAGAAGAGACCCAGTACTTC.

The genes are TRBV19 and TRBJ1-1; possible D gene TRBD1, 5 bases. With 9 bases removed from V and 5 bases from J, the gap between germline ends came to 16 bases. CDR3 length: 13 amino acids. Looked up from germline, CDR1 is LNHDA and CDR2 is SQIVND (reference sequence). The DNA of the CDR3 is TGTGCCAGCCGATTGGGGAAGGGGACTGAAGCTTTCTTT. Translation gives CASRLGKGTEAFF.

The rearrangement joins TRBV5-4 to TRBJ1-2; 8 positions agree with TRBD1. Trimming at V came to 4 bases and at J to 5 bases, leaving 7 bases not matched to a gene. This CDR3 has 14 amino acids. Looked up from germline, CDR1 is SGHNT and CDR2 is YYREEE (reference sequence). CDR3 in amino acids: CASSPGQGRYGYTF. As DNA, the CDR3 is TGTGCCAGCAGCCCCGGACAGGGAAGGTATGGCTACACCTTC.

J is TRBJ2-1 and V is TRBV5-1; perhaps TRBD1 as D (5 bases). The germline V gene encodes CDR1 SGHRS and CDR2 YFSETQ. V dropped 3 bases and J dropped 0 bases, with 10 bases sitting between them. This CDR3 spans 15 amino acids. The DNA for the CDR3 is TGCGCCAGCAGCTCCCTAGGGGTCTCCTACAATGAGCAGTTCTTC. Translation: CASSSLGVSYNEQFF.

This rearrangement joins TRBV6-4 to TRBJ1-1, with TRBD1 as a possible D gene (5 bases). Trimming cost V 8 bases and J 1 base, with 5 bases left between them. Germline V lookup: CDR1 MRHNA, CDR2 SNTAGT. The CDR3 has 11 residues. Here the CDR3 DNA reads TGTGCCAGCGGACAGAACACTGAAGCTTTCTTT. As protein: CASGQNTEAFF.

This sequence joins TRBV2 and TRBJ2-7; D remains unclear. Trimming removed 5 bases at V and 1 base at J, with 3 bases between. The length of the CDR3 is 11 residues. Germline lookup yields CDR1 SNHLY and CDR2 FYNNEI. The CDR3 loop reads CASSPSYEQYF. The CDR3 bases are TGTGCCAGCAGTCCGTCCTACGAGCAGTACTTC.

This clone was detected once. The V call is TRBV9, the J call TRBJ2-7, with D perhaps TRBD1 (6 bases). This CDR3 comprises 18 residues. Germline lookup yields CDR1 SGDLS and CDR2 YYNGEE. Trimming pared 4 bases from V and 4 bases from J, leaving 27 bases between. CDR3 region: CASSPTFVTGTIGYEQYF. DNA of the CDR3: TGTGCCAGCAGCCCTACCTTTGTGACAGGAACGATCGGGTACGAGCAGTACTTC. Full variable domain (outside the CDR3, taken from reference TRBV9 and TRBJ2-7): DSGVTQTPKHLITATGQRVTLRCSPRSGDLSVYWYQQSLDQGLQFLIQYYNGEERAKGNILERFSAQQFPDLHSELNLSSLELGDSALYFCASSPTFVTGTIGYEQYFGPGTRLTVT.

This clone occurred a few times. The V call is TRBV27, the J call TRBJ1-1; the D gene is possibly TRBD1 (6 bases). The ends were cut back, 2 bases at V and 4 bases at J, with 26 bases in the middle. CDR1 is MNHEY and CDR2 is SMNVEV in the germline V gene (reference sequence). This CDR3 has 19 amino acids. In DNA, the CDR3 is TGTGCCAGCAGTTTAATCGCCTTAGGGGGTCACACCCCGGGCACTGAAGCTTTCTTT. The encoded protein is CASSLIALGGHTPGTEAFF.

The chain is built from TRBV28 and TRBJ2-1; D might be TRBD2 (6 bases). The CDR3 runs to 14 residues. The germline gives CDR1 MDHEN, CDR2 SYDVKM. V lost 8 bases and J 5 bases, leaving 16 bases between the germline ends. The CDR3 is CASQPRDFHNEQFF. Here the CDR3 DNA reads TGTGCCAGCCAACCCCGGGACTTCCACAATGAGCAGTTCTTC.

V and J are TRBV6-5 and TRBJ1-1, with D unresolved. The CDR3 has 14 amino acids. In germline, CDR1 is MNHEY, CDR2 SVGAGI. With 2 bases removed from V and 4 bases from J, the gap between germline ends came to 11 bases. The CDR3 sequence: CASSYPGSGTEAFF. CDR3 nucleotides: TGTGCCAGCAGTTACCCGGGTTCGGGCACTGAAGCTTTCTTT.

In DNA, the CDR3 is TGCGCCAGCAGCTTCGGCGGGACAGGGAGAACCGGGGAGCTGTTTTTT. Encoded protein: CASSFGGTGRTGELFF. The chain carries TRBV5-1 and TRBJ2-2; TRBD1 matches at 9 bases. CDR1 is SGHRS, CDR2 YFSETQ, per germline. The length of the CDR3 is 16 residues. Trimming removed 2 bases from V and 5 bases from J; junction bases left unmatched: 7.

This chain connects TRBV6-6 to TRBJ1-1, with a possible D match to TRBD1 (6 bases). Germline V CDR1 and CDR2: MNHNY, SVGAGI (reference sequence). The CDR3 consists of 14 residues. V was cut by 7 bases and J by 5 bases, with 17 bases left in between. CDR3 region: CASKTGGSGTEAFF. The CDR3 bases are TGTGCCAGCAAGACGGGGGGCAGCGGAACTGAAGCTTTCTTT.

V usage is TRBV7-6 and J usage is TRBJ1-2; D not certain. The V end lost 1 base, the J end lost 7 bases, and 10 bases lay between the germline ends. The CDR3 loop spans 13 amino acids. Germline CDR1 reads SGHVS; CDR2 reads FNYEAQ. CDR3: CASSLEVAGGYTF. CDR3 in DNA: TGTGCCAGCAGCTTAGAGGTAGCGGGTGGCTACACCTTC. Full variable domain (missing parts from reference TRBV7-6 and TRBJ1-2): GAGVSQSPRYKVTKRGQDVALRCDPISGHVSLYWYRQALGQGPEFLTYFNYEAQQDKSGLPNDRFSAERPEGSISTLTIQRTEQRDSAMYRCASSLEVAGGYTFGSGTRLTVV.

The CDR3, as DNA: TGTGCCAGCAGTTGGGACATTTCGAGGGAGCAGTACTTC. This encodes CASSWDISREQYF. The chain recombines TRBV27 with TRBJ2-7, with D perhaps TRBD1 (6 bases). CDR1 is MNHEY and CDR2 is SMNVEV in the germline V gene (reference sequence). The CDR3 is made up of 13 amino acids. V was clipped by 4 bases and J by 7 bases, with 14 bases between them.

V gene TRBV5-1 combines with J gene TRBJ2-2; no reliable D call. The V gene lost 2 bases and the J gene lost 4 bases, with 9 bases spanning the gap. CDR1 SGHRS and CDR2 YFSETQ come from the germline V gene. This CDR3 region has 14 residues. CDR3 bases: TGCGCCAGCAGCTTTACTTTTGGCACCGGGGAGCTGTTTTTT. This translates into CASSFTFGTGELFF.

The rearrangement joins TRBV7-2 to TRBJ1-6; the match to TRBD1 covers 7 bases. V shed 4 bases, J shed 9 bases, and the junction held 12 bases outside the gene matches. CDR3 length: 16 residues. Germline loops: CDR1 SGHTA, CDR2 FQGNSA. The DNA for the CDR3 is TGTGCCAGCAGCTCTCGACCGGACAGGCGGGGTTCACCCCTCCACTTT. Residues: CASSSRPDRRGSPLHF.

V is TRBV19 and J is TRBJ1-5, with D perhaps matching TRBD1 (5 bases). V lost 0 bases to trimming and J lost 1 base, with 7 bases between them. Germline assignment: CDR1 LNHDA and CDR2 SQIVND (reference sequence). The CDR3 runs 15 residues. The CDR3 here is CASSIDQGSNQPQHF. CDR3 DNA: TGTGCCAGTAGTATAGATCAGGGAAGCAATCAGCCCCAGCATTTT.

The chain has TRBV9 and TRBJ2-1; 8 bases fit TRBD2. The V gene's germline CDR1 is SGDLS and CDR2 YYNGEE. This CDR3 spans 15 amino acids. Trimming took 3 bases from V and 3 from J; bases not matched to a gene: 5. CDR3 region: CASSDSGVVYNEQFF. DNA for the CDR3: TGTGCCAGCAGCGATAGCGGGGTGGTCTACAATGAGCAGTTCTTC.

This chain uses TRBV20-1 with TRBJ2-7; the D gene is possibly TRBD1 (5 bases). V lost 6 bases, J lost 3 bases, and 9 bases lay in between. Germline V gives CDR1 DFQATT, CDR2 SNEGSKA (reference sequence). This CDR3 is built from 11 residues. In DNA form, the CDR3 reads TGCAGTGCCAGGACAAGCTACGAGCAGTACTTC. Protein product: CSARTSYEQYF.